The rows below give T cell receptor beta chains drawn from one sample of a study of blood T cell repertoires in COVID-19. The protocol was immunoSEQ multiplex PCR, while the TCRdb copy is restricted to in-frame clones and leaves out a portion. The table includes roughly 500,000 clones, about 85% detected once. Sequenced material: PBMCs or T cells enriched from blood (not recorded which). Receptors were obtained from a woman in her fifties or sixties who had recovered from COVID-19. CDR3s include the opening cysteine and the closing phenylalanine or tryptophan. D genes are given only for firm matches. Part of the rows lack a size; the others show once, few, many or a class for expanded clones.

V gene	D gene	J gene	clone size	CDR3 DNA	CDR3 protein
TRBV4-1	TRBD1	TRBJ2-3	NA	TGCGCCAGCAGCCAATGGCTACAGGGGGGCACAGATACGCAGTATTTT	CASSQWLQGGTDTQYF
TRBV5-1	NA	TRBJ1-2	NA	TGCGCCAGCAGCCAAATGACAGGACCCTATGGCTACACCTTC	CASSQMTGPYGYTF
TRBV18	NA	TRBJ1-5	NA	TGTGCCAGCTCATCGGACAGAGTACAGCCCCAGCATTTT	CASSSDRVQPQHF
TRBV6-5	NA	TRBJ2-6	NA	TGTGCCGCTTCGAGCTCTGGGGCCAACGTCCTGACTTTC	CAASSSGANVLTF
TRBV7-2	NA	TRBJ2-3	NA	TGTGCCAGCAGCTTAGACTGGGATACGCAGTATTTT	CASSLDWDTQYF
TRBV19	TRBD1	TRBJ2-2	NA	TGTGCCAGTAGTTCCGACAGGGTCGACACCGGGGAGCTGTTTTTT	CASSSDRVDTGELFF
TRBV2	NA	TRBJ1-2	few	TGTGCCAGCAGCGTCGGGTATGGCTACACCTTC	CASSVGYGYTF
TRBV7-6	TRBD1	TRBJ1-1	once	TGTGCCAGCAGCCCGACAGGGGGGACTGAAGCTTTCTTT	CASSPTGGTEAFF
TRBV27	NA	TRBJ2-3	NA	TGTGCCAGCAGTTCCGGGACAGATACGCAGTATTTT	CASSSGTDTQYF
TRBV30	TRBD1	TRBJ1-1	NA	TGTGCCTGCGTACACAGGGGAATGAACACTGAAGCTTTCTTT	CACVHRGMNTEAFF
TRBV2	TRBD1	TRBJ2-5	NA	TGTGCCAGCAAAACCCGCCGGACAGGCAAGTGGGAGACCCAGTACTTC	CASKTRRTGKWETQYF
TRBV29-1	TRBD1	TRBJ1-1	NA	TGCAGCGGCGGGTCAGGGGGAACTGAAGCTTTCTTT	CSGGSGGTEAFF
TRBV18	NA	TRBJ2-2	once	TGTGCCAGCTCACTACAGGGTTCCGGGGAGCTGTTTTTT	CASSLQGSGELFF
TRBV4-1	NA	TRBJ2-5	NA	TGCGCCAGCAGCCAGACTCAGGGAGGCGAGGCCCAGTACTTC	CASSQTQGGEAQYF
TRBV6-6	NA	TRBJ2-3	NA	TGTGCCAGCAGGCGGAGGGGGCAGGCAGATACGCAGTATTTT	CASRRRGQADTQYF
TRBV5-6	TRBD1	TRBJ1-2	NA	TGTGCCAGCCTAACAGGGGGCGACAACTATGGCTACACCTTC	CASLTGGDNYGYTF
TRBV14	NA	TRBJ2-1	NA	TGTGCCAGCAGCCAACAGGACTCCTACAATGAGCAGTTCTTC	CASSQQDSYNEQFF
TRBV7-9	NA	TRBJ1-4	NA	TGTGCCAGCAGCTCGGCCGGACAGTCAACTAATGAAAAACTGTTTTTT	CASSSAGQSTNEKLFF
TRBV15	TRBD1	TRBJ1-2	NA	TGTGCCACCAGCAGAGATAGGGGACAGGATCACTATGGCTACACCTTC	CATSRDRGQDHYGYTF
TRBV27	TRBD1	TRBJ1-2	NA	TGTGCCAGCAAGCACCTACAGGGGGCAAAGGGCTACACCTTC	CASKHLQGAKGYTF
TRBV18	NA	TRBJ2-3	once	TGTGCCAGCTCACCGTCTTCCAGGGGGGCCACAGATACGCAGTATTTT	CASSPSSRGATDTQYF
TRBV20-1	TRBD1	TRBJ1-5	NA	TGCAGTGCTAGTGACCCAGACGGGACAGGGCTTACCAATCAGCCCCAGCATTTT	CSASDPDGTGLTNQPQHF
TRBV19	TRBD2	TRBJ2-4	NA	TGTGCCAGTACGGCTAGCGGTCTAGCCAAAAACATTCAGTACTTC	CASTASGLAKNIQYF
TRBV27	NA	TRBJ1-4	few	TGTGCCAGCAGATTCGGGGGTGTGGGTAATGAAAAACTGTTTTTT	CASRFGGVGNEKLFF
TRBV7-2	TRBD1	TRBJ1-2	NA	TGTGCCAGCAGCTTAAACAGGGGCTATGGCTACACCTTC	CASSLNRGYGYTF
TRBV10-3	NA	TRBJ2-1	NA	TGTGCCATCAGTTCTACCTACAATGAGCAGTTCTTC	CAISSTYNEQFF
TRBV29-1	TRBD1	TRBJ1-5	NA	TGCAGCGTTGTAGTCTTTGGGACAGATAGCAATCAGCCCCAGCATTTT	CSVVVFGTDSNQPQHF
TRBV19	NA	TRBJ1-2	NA	TGTGCCAGTAGTGGCTACAGGGACAATGGCTACACCTTC	CASSGYRDNGYTF
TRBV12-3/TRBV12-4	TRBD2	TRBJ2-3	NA	TGTGCCAGCAGTCGGGGACTAGCGGTTACGCAGTATTTT	CASSRGLAVTQYF
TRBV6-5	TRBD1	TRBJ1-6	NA	TGTGCCAGCAGTTTAGACAGGGGAGGCGATAATTCACCCCTCCACTTT	CASSLDRGGDNSPLHF
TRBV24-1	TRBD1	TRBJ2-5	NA	TGTGCCACCAGTGATTTCACAGGGGGAGAGACCCAGTACTTC	CATSDFTGGETQYF
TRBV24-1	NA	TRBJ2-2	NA	TGTGCCACCAGTGATTATACATGGTATGGGAACACCGGGGAGCTGTTTTTT	CATSDYTWYGNTGELFF
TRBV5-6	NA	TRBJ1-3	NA	TGTGCCAGCAGTGCGGGGCCGGGAAACACCATATATTTT	CASSAGPGNTIYF
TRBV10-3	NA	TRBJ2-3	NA	TGTGCCATCAGATATGGGGGCAATTTCGGCGGGGGAGATACGCAGTATTTT	CAIRYGGNFGGGDTQYF
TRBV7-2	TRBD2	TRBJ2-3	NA	TGTGCCAGCAGCGCGGGGGGTGGGGATACGCAGTATTTT	CASSAGGGDTQYF
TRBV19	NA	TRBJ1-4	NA	TGTGCCAGTAGTAGAGGCCCAAGGGGGATGAATGAAAAACTGTTTTTT	CASSRGPRGMNEKLFF
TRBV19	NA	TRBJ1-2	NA	TGTGCCAGTAGTATAGGCAGGGCCAGAAACTATGGCTACACCTTC	CASSIGRARNYGYTF
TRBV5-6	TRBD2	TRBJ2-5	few	TGTGCCAGCAGCACGACTAGCGGGGAAGGAGAGACCCAGTACTTC	CASSTTSGEGETQYF
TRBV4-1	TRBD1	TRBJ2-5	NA	TGCGCCAGCAGCCCCCAAGGGACAGGGACCCAAGAGACCCAGTACTTC	CASSPQGTGTQETQYF
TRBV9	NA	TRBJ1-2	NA	TGTGCCAGCAGCGCATCCAGGGTTTCGGGCTATGGCTACACCTTC	CASSASRVSGYGYTF
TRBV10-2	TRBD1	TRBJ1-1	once	TGCGCCAGCAGTGAGTCCAGGGGGCATCGGAGCACTGAAGCTTTCTTT	CASSESRGHRSTEAFF
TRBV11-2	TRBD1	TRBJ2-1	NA	TGTGCCAGCAGCTCCTTACCGGGACAGGGGGCAGATGAGCAGTTCTTC	CASSSLPGQGADEQFF
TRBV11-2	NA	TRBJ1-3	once	TGTGCCAGCAGCTCAGGGTTGGGAAACACCATATATTTT	CASSSGLGNTIYF
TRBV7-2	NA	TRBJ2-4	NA	TGTGCCAGCAGCGAAACCGGGACCAGGGGAAACATTCAGTACTTC	CASSETGTRGNIQYF
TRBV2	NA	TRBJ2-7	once	TGTGCCAGCACTGCGAGCCAGGGGAATTACGAGCAGTACTTC	CASTASQGNYEQYF
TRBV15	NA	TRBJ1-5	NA	TGTGCCACCTTGGGGGGTACCAATCAGCCCCAGCATTTT	CATLGGTNQPQHF
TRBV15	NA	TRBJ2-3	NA	TGTGCCACCAGCAGAGATATTAGGGGAGATACGCAGTATTTT	CATSRDIRGDTQYF
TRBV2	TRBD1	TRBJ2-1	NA	TGTGCCAGCGGGACAGCCTCCTACAATGAGCAGTTCTTC	CASGTASYNEQFF
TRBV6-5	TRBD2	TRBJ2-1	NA	TGTGCCAGCAGCATTCTAGCGGGTTACAATGAGCAGTTCTTC	CASSILAGYNEQFF
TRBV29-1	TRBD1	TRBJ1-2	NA	TGCAGCGTTATTACTAACAGGGGCTATGGCTACACCTTC	CSVITNRGYGYTF
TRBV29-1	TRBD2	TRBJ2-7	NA	TGCAGCGTGACTAGCGGGGGCCTCTACGAGCAGTACTTC	CSVTSGGLYEQYF
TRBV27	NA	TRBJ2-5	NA	TGTGCCAGCAAGGGGGGGGGCTGGGGTAGGGAGACCCAGTACTTC	CASKGGGWGRETQYF
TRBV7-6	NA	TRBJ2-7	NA	TGTGCCAGCAGCTTAGTGGACTATGCCCACGAGCAGTACTTC	CASSLVDYAHEQYF
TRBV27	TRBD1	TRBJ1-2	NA	TGTGCCAGCAGTTTATGGGGATTGGACAGGGATAACTATGGCTACACCTTC	CASSLWGLDRDNYGYTF
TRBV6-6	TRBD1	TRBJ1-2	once	TGTGCCAGCAGTCGACAGGGCGATGGTAACTATGGCTACACCTTC	CASSRQGDGNYGYTF